This TCR beta chain was captured in a study of Ad26.COV2.S vaccination and SARS-CoV-2 variants. Study details: Ad26.COV2.S arm of COV1001 included the donor. Doses of Ad26.COV2.S were injected into muscle once or twice, 56 days apart.

Treatment specified: roughly 19 received Ad26.COV2.S at low or high dose, single or two shots; about 5 received placebo; per-sample allocation not given. Sample collection was performed on day 63 after the first vaccine or placebo injection. The donor was a Boston adult aged 18-55 years. Notes on the study in general: Reports say spike-specific CD8+ and CD4+ T cell responses covered substantial breadth after vaccination.

For this clone: Its specificity is not known.

Some clones are missing from TCRdb's copy, which holds only in-frame ones; the method was immunoSEQ multiplex PCR. The table lists a few hundred thousand clones, almost 90% of them singletons. The material was peripheral blood, obtained in a trial of Ad26.COV2.S vaccine versus placebo. This clonotype originated in a person between 18 and 65 years old who received the Ad26.COV2.S COVID-19 vaccine or a placebo.

This CDR3 reads CASSADRHTDTQYF. The CDR3 DNA reads as TGTGCCAGCAGCGCGGACAGACACACAGATACGCAGTATTTT. The chain links TRBV9 to TRBJ2-3; possibly TRBD1 for D (6 bases). Trimming removed 3 bases from V and 2 bases from J, with 10 bases in between. Germline V gene lookup returns CDR1 SGDLS and CDR2 YYNGEE. CDR3 length equals 14 residues.